The rows below give T cell receptor beta chains drawn from one sample of a study of preoperative IRX-2 immunotherapy in early breast cancer. TCRdb keeps only in-frame clones here, not all; method: immunoSEQ multiplex PCR. The sample yields around 57,000 clones, roughly 95% seen once. The sample was taken from a patient treated with IRX-2 immunotherapy. The receptors here all came from a human donor with breast cancer. The CDR3 runs from the conserved cysteine through the conserved F or W. Each record gives: J gene, D gene, V gene, clone size, CDR3 protein, CDR3 DNA. D genes are given only for firm matches. Expanded clones are given a class, and other clones once, few, many or no size at all.

TRBJ2-5	TRBD2	TRBV28	.	CASSLGWRGGPVHF	TGTGCCAGCAGTTTAGGGTGGCGGGGGGGGCCTGTTCACTTC
TRBJ2-6	.	TRBV7-3	.	CASSLIGGAGANVLTF	TGTGCCAGCAGCTTAATAGGGGGTGCGGGGGCCAACGTCCTGACTTTC
TRBJ2-1	TRBD2	TRBV7-6	.	CASSLVLAGPYNEQFF	TGTGCCAGCAGCTTAGTATTAGCGGGCCCCTACAATGAGCAGTTCTTC
TRBJ2-3	.	TRBV27	.	CASSFQGNTDTQYF	TGTGCCAGCAGTTTTCAGGGGAACACAGATACGCAGTATTTT
TRBJ2-3	.	TRBV5-1	.	CASSLEVTDTQYF	TGCGCCAGCAGCTTGGAAGTCACAGATACGCAGTATTTT
TRBJ1-5	.	TRBV2	.	CASSDERAQPQHF	TGTGCCAGCAGTGATGAGAGGGCTCAGCCCCAGCATTTT
TRBJ2-5	.	TRBV5-1	.	CASSLAGEAGILQETQYF	TGCGCCAGCAGCTTGGCTGGGGAAGCGGGTATCCTCCAAGAGACCCAGTACTTC
TRBJ2-1	TRBD2	TRBV30	.	CASSGTSSNEQFF	TGTGCCTCGAGCGGGACTAGCAGTAATGAGCAGTTCTTC
TRBJ2-6	TRBD1	TRBV28	once	CASSLWRWGTGEAPGANVLTF	TGTGCCAGCAGTTTATGGAGGTGGGGGACAGGGGAAGCGCCTGGGGCCAACGTCCTGACTTTC
TRBJ1-1	.	TRBV28	.	CASSLGASGTEAFF	TGTGCCAGCAGTCTGGGGGCTTCGGGCACTGAAGCTTTCTTT
TRBJ2-7	TRBD1	TRBV18	.	CASSPDRVHEQYF	TGTGCCAGCTCACCAGACAGGGTCCACGAGCAGTACTTC
TRBJ1-3	TRBD1	TRBV10-3	.	CAITSDRAGNTIYF	TGTGCCATCACTTCGGACAGGGCTGGAAACACCATATATTTT
TRBJ1-4	.	TRBV30	.	CAWRGWEREKLFF	TGTGCCTGGAGGGGGTGGGAGCGAGAAAAACTGTTTTTT
TRBJ2-7	TRBD2	TRBV6-5	.	CASRAPSGGRNEQYF	TGTGCCAGCAGGGCACCTAGCGGGGGTCGTAACGAGCAGTACTTC
TRBJ2-7	.	TRBV30	.	CAWSPGGMGEQYF	TGTGCCTGGAGTCCTGGAGGGATGGGCGAGCAGTACTTC
TRBJ1-4	.	TRBV7-9	.	CASSGMTWEKLFF	TGTGCCAGCAGCGGGATGACTTGGGAAAAACTGTTTTTT
TRBJ2-3	.	TRBV4-3	.	CASSQEGVGLPSTDTQYF	TGCGCCAGCAGCCAAGAAGGTGTCGGGCTCCCTAGCACAGATACGCAGTATTTT
TRBJ1-3	.	TRBV7-9	.	CASSYKAGELGNTIYF	TGTGCCAGCAGCTATAAGGCGGGGGAGCTTGGAAACACCATATATTTT
TRBJ1-5	.	TRBV28	.	CASSLATGTFSNQPQHF	TGTGCCAGCAGTTTGGCCACCGGGACCTTTAGCAATCAGCCCCAGCATTTT
TRBJ2-6	.	TRBV19	.	CASTQQVANSGANVLTF	TGTGCCAGTACACAGCAGGTGGCAAACTCTGGGGCCAACGTCCTGACTTTC
TRBJ1-2	.	TRBV28	few	CASSRGRGYYGYTF	TGTGCCAGCAGTCGCGGGCGCGGATACTATGGCTACACCTTC
TRBJ2-5	.	TRBV9	once	CASSVGRVGQETQYF	TGTGCCAGCAGCGTGGGCAGGGTCGGGCAAGAGACCCAGTACTTC
TRBJ1-6	.	TRBV11-2	.	CASSLLPNNSPLHF	TGTGCCAGCAGCTTATTGCCTAATAATTCACCCCTCCACTTT
TRBJ2-2	TRBD2	TRBV28	.	CASSRLAGEGFGELFF	TGTGCCAGCAGCCGACTAGCGGGAGAAGGTTTCGGGGAGCTGTTTTTT
TRBJ2-3	TRBD2	TRBV7-2	.	CASSPGLAVDTQYF	TGTGCCAGCAGCCCAGGACTAGCGGTAGATACGCAGTATTTT
TRBJ1-1	TRBD1	TRBV28	.	CASSDRVGAFF	TGTGCCAGCAGTGACAGGGTTGGAGCTTTCTTT
TRBJ1-1	.	TRBV4-3	.	CASRERTGYTEAFF	TGCGCCAGCAGGGAGAGAACAGGGTACACTGAAGCTTTCTTT
TRBJ1-1	TRBD1	TRBV6-5	.	CASSYLPGGGPEAFF	TGTGCCAGCAGTTATCTCCCGGGAGGGGGCCCTGAAGCTTTCTTT
TRBJ2-7	TRBD2	TRBV30	.	CAWARDYIYHEQYF	TGTGCCTGGGCCAGGGACTACATTTACCACGAGCAGTACTTC
TRBJ2-3	.	TRBV2	.	CASSEGRWSTDTQYF	TGTGCCAGCAGTGAAGGGCGGTGGAGCACAGATACGCAGTATTTT
TRBJ1-2	.	TRBV2	.	CASSEAAGIIHGYTF	TGTGCCAGCAGTGAAGCGGCCGGGATAATCCATGGCTACACCTTC
TRBJ2-1	TRBD1	TRBV15	.	CATSRSQGYNEQFF	TGTGCCACCAGCAGATCACAGGGGTACAATGAGCAGTTCTTC
TRBJ1-5	.	TRBV30	.	CAWTGGSNQPQHF	TGTGCCTGGACAGGCGGTAGCAATCAGCCCCAGCATTTT